This T cell receptor (beta chain) was documented in a study of early T cells in non-severe SARS-CoV-2 infection. Notes on the study in general: Lookups in VDJdb leaned toward anti-spike CD8 responses and missed private and CD4 specificities.

The length of the CDR3 is 12 residues. Germline lookup yields CDR1 GTSNPN and CDR2 SVGIG (reference sequence). V shed 3 bases and J shed 3 bases, with 7 bases lying between them. Separate cDNA molecules each had unique molecular identifiers attached to them. One entry per CDR3 protein results from TCRdb running MiXCR on the 5' RACE reads. In the table there are some 70,000 distinct CDR3 sequences, 10% to 15% of which are singletons. This clonotype was detected ten times or more. Its matching antigen is unknown. This sequence was found in an adult who was a healthcare worker with PCR-confirmed SARS-CoV-2 infection or an uninfected control (not recorded which). The specimen sequenced was whole blood. J is TRBJ2-3 and V is TRBV30; D is unclear. The DNA of the CDR3 is TGTGCCTGGAGGTTCATAACAGATACGCAGTATTTT. This translates into CAWRFITDTQYF.